This is a list of T cell receptor beta chains from one sample in a study of cytomegalovirus exposure and HLA in healthy donors. Some clones are missing from TCRdb's copy, which holds only in-frame ones; the method was immunoSEQ multiplex PCR. This sample carries 85,000 to 130,000 clones, more than 65% of them seen once, and the ten largest clones take under 6.5%. Sample: PBMCs. The receptors derive from a woman between 45 and 60 years old in good health and CMV-seropositive. Both conserved end residues are part of each CDR3. The order of the fields is clone size, J gene, D gene, V gene, CDR3 DNA, CDR3 protein. The D gene is left open where the match is weak. Some rows have no size entry. The others give once, few or many, or a class for an expanded clone.

- TRBJ1-1 - TRBV18 TGTGCCAGCTCACCTTCAAACGGACTTCTGAACACTGAAGCTTTCTTT CASSPSNGLLNTEAFF
- TRBJ1-5 - TRBV19 TGTGCCAGTAGTATCCCAAGGACAGCCAATCAGCCCCAGCATTTT CASSIPRTANQPQHF
- TRBJ1-2 TRBD1 TRBV5-1 TGCGCCAGCAGTCAGCAACAGGGGGGCGACTATGGCTACACCTTC CASSQQQGGDYGYTF
once TRBJ2-7 - TRBV2 TGTGCCAGCAGTGGCTCTGCGGGCGAGCAGTACTTC CASSGSAGEQYF
- TRBJ1-1 - TRBV18 TGTGCCAGCTCACCACCGCCAGCGGGGGGAACCGAAGCTTTCTTT CASSPPPAGGTEAFF
few TRBJ2-7 TRBD2 TRBV2 TGTGCCAGCAGTGAAACTAGCGGGGTTGGCCCGAGGTACTTC CASSETSGVGPRYF
- TRBJ1-2 TRBD1 TRBV9 TGTGCCAGCAGCCCTGATTTCGGGACAGGGTCCTCATATGGCTACACCTTC CASSPDFGTGSSYGYTF
- TRBJ2-3 - TRBV20-1 TGCAGTGCTGCCTCAGGCGATACGCAGTATTTT CSAASGDTQYF
- TRBJ1-3 - TRBV19 TGTGCCAGTAGTACGACAGGCCGGGGAAACACCATATATTTT CASSTTGRGNTIYF
- TRBJ2-1 - TRBV10-3 TGTGCCATCCGCATTGATGGGGGGGCGGACAATGAGCAGTTCTTC CAIRIDGGADNEQFF
- TRBJ1-2 - TRBV25-1 TGTGCCAGCAGTGAATATAGCAGGGCAGGCTACACCTTC CASSEYSRAGYTF
- TRBJ1-5 - TRBV5-6 TGTGCCAGCAGCTATGGTGATCAGGATCAGCCCCAGCATTTT CASSYGDQDQPQHF
- TRBJ2-1 - TRBV2 TGTGCCAGCAGCCTCGGACTGCCCCTAATCAATGAGCAGTTCTTC CASSLGLPLINEQFF
once TRBJ1-2 TRBD1 TRBV7-2 TGTGCCAGCAGCTTAGATTGGGGGACAGGGGGCGCGAATGGCTACACCTTC CASSLDWGTGGANGYTF
- TRBJ1-2 - TRBV5-1 TGCGCCAGCAGCTTGGCCGGGACATCGAATGGCTACACCTTC CASSLAGTSNGYTF
few TRBJ1-3 TRBD1 TRBV4-2 TGTGCCAGCAGCACCCCCGACAGGGTGGACACCATATATTTT CASSTPDRVDTIYF